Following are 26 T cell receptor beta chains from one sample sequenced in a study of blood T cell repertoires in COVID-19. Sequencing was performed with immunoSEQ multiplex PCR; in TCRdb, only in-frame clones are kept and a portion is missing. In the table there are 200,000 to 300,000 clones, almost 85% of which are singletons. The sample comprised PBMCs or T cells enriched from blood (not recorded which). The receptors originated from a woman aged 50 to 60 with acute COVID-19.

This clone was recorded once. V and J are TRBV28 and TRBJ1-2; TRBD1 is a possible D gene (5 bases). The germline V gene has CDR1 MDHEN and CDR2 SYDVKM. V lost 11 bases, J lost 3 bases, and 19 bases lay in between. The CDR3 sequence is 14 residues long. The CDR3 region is CASRGEDTYYGYTF. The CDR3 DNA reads TGTGCCTCACGAGGGGAGGACACATACTATGGCTACACCTTC.

Here the CDR3 reads CAWRPGTGLNSPLHF. The CDR3 nucleotides are TGTGCCTGGAGACCCGGGACAGGGCTCAATTCACCCCTCCACTTT. This sequence joins TRBV30 and TRBJ1-6; 9 positions match TRBD1. The CDR3 is 15 amino acids. Per germline, CDR1 GTSNPN and CDR2 SVGIG (reference sequence). V lost 3 bases to trimming and J lost 7 bases; unmatched junction nucleotides: 7.

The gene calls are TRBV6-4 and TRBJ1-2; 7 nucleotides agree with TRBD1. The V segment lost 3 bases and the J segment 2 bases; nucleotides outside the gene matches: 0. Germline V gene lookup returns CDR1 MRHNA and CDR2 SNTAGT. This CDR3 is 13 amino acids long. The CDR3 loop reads CASSETGNYGYTF. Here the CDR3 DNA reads TGTGCCAGCAGTGAGACAGGGAACTATGGCTACACCTTC.

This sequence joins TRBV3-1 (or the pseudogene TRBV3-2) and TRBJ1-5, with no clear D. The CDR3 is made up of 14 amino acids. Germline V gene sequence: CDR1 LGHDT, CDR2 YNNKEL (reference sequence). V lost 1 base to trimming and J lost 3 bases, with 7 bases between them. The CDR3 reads CASSQGQINQPQHF. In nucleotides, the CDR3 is TGTGCCAGCAGCCAAGGACAAATCAATCAGCCCCAGCATTTT.

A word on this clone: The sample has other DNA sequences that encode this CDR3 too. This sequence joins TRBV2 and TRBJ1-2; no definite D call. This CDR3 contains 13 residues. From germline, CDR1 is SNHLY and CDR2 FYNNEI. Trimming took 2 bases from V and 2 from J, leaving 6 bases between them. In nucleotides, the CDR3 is TGTGCCAGCAGTGAAAACATAAACTATGGCTACACCTTC. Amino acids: CASSENINYGYTF.

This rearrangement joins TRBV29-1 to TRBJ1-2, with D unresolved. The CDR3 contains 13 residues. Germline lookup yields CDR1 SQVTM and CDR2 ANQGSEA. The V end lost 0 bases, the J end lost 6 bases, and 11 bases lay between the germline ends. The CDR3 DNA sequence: TGCAGCGTTGAAGATCTTAATCACAATGGCTACACCTTC. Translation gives CSVEDLNHNGYTF.

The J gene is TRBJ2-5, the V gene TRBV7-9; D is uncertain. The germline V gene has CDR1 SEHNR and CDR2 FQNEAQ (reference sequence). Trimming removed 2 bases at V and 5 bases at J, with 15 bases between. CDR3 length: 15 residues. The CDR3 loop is CASSLMARQTETQYF. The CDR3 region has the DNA TGTGCCAGCAGCTTAATGGCGAGGCAGACCGAGACCCAGTACTTC.

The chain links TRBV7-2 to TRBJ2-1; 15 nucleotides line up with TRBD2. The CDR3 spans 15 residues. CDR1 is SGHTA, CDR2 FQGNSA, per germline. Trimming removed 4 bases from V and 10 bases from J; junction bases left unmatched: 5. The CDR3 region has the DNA TGTGCCAGCAGCTGGACTAGCGGGGGGGCGGGAGAGCAGTTCTTC. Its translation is CASSWTSGGAGEQFF.

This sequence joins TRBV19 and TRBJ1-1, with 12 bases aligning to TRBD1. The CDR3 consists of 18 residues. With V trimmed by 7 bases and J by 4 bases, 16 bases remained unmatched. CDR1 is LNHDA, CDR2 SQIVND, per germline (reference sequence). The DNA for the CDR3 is TGTGCCAGTACCTCTACGTCGGGACAGGGGGCCGTTGGCACTGAAGCTTTCTTT. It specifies CASTSTSGQGAVGTEAFF.

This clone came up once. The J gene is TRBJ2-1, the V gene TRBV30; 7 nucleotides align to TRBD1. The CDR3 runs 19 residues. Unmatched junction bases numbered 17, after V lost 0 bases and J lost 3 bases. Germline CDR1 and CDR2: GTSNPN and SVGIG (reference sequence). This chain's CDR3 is CAWSVGPLDGQVDYNEQFF. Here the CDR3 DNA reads TGTGCCTGGAGTGTAGGCCCCCTCGACGGACAGGTGGACTACAATGAGCAGTTCTTC.

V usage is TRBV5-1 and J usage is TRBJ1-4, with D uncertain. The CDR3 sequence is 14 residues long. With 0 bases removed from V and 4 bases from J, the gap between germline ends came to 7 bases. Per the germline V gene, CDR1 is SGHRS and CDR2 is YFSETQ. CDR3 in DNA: TGCGCCAGCAGCTTGGCCGGGATTAATGAAAAACTGTTTTTT. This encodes CASSLAGINEKLFF.

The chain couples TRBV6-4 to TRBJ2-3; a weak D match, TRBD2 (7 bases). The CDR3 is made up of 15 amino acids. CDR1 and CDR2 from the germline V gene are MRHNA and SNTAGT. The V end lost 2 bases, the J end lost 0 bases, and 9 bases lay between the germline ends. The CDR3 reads CASSDGGASTDTQYF. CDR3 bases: TGTGCCAGCAGTGACGGGGGGGCTAGCACAGATACGCAGTATTTT.

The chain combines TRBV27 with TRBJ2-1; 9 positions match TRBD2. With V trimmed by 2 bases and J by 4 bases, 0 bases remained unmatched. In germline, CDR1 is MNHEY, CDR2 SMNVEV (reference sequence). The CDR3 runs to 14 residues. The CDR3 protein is CASSLLAGYNEQFF. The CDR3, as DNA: TGTGCCAGCAGTTTACTAGCGGGGTACAATGAGCAGTTCTTC.

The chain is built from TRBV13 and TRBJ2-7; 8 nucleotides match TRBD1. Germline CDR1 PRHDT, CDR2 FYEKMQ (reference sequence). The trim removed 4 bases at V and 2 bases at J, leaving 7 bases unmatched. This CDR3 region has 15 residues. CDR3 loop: CASSYSGTGPYEQYF. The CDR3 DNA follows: TGTGCCAGCAGCTATTCCGGGACAGGACCCTACGAGCAGTACTTC.

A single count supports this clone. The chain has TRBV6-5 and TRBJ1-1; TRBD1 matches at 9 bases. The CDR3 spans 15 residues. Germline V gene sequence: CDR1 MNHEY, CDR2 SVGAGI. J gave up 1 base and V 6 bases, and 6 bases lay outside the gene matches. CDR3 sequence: CASRSTQGANTEAFF. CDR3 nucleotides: TGTGCCAGCAGATCCACACAGGGGGCGAACACTGAAGCTTTCTTT.

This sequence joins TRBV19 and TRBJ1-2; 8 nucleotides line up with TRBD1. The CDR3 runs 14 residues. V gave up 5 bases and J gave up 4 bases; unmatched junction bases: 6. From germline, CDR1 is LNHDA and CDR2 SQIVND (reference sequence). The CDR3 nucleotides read TGTGCCAGTAGTCCCGGACAGGGTCGCTATGGCTACACCTTC. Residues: CASSPGQGRYGYTF.

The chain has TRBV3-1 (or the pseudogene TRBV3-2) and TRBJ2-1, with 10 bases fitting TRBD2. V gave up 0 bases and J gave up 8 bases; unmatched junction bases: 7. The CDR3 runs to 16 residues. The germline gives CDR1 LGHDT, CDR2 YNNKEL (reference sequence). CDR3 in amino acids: CASSQEGQRGGHEQFF. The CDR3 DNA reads TGTGCCAGCAGCCAAGAAGGCCAGCGGGGGGGGCATGAGCAGTTCTTC.

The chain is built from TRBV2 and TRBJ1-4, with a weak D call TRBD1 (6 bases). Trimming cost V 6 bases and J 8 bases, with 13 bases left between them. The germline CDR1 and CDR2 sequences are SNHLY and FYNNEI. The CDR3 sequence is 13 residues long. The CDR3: CASRRQVQEKLFF. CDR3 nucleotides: TGTGCCAGCAGACGACAGGTACAAGAAAAACTGTTTTTT.

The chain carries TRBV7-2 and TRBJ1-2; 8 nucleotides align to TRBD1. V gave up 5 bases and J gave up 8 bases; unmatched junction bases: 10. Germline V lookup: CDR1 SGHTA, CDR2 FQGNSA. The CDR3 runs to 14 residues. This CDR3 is CASSPTGEGGGYTF. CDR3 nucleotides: TGTGCCAGCAGCCCGACAGGGGAAGGCGGCGGCTACACCTTC.

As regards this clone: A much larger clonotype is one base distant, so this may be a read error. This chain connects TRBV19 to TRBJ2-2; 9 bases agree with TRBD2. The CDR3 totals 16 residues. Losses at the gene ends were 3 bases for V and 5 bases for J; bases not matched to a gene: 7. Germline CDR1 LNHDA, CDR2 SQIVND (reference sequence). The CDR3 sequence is CASSISLRGGTGELFF. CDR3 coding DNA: TGTGCCAGTAGTATTTCGTTGCGGGGGGGGACCGGGGAGCTGTTTTTT.

The CDR3 DNA is TGTGCCATCAGTGATACAGGGGGGAACACTGAAGCTTTCTTT. The encoded protein is CAISDTGGNTEAFF. The J gene is TRBJ1-1, the V gene TRBV10-3; 8 bases line up with TRBD1. The CDR3 covers 14 residues. V dropped 3 bases and J dropped 1; count of bases not matched to a gene: 1. The germline gives CDR1 ENHRY, CDR2 SYGVKD.

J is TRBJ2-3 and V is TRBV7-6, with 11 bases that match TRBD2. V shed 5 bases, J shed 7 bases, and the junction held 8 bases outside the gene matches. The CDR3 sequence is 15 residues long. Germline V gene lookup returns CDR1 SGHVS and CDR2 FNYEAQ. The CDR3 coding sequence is TGTGCCAGCAGCCTTTCAGGGACTAGCGGCAATACGCAGTATTTT. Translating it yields CASSLSGTSGNTQYF.

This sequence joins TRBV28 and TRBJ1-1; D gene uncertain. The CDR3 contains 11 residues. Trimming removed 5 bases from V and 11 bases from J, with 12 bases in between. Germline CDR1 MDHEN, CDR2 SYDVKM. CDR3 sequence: CASSVDTRAFF. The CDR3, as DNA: TGTGCCAGCAGTGTCGACACCCGGGCTTTCTTT.

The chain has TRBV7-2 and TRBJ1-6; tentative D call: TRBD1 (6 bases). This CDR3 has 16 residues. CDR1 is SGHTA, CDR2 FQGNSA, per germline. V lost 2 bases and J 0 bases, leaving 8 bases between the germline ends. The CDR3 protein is CASSLMGASYNSPLHF. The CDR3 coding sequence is TGTGCCAGCAGCTTAATGGGGGCCTCCTATAATTCACCCCTCCACTTT.

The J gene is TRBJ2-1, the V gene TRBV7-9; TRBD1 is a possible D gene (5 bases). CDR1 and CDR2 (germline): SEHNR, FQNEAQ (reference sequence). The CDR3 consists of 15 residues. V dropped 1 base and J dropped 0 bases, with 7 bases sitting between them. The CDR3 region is CASSLVRASYNEQFF. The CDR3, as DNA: TGTGCCAGCAGCTTAGTCAGGGCCTCCTACAATGAGCAGTTCTTC.

The CDR3 DNA sequence: TGTGCCAGCAGCCAGGAGACGGTATCCTACGAGCAGTACTTC. It translates to CASSQETVSYEQYF. The V call is TRBV3-1 (or the pseudogene TRBV3-2), the J call TRBJ2-7; D call uncertain. Germline-derived CDR1 and CDR2 are LGHDT and YNNKEL (reference sequence). Trimming left V 3 bases short and J 1 base short, with 10 bases between. The CDR3 covers 14 residues.